This T cell receptor (beta chain) was recorded in a study of cytomegalovirus exposure and HLA in healthy donors. General study results and limits: Some TCR beta chains (roughly 160 of them) were listed as cytomegalovirus-associated. Data from an earlier analysis indicated that most TCR beta V segments were productive either about 90% or about 30% of the time.

Per germline, CDR1 LNHNV and CDR2 YYDKDF (reference sequence). J was trimmed by 5 bases and V by 1 base; bases with no gene match: 8. The CDR3 is 15 amino acids. Vbeta (60) and Jbeta (13) primers were used in the PCR. TCRdb's copy holds only in-frame clones and misses some; the assay was immunoSEQ multiplex PCR. The sample holds roughly 120,000 clones, roughly four fifths seen once. As to this clone: What it binds is unknown.

What was sequenced was PBMCs. The chain couples TRBV15 to TRBJ2-7; TRBD2 aligns across 7 bases. The TCR originated in a woman aged 30 to 39 in good health and CMV-seropositive. The CDR3: CATSRAGEGFDEQYF. The CDR3 DNA reads as TGTGCCACCAGCAGAGCCGGGGAGGGTTTCGACGAGCAGTACTTC.